This TCR beta chain was sequenced for a study of lymphopenia after photon versus proton radiotherapy (dated by TCRdb to the late 2010s). Turning to the overall study: In patients with gastrointestinal tumors who developed high-grade lymphopenia, the study compared the immunological effects of photon radiation therapy with those of proton radiation therapy. A cohort of under 25 patients with gastrointestinal tumors who received either photon or proton therapy and subsequently developed lymphopenia was included. The study aimed to characterize how the two radiation modalities differ in their impact on the immune system.

Library preparation employed the immunoSEQ multiplex PCR assay. T cell repertoires were profiled by deep sequencing of rearranged TCR beta loci, alongside multiparametric flow cytometry. As stored in TCRdb, this immuneACCESS dataset retains in-frame rearrangements with V and J assigned. A fraction of the clones does not appear; measured against another copy, unresolved V genes explain less than half of the discrepancy, and the remainder lacks a known reason. Across this sample there are about 64,000 clones, with 87% seen only once. Around 13% of the sample comes from the top ten. Its CDR3 holds 15 amino acids, cysteine through phenylalanine. Of the read, only the CDR3 DNA is kept; its 45 bases are in frame from base 1. CDR1 and CDR2, looked up from the germline V gene, are SGHAT and FQNNGV. Cut back by 3 bases and 2 bases, the V and J ends lie 11 bases apart. Remarks on this clone: There is no known antigen for this receptor. Base qualities are not recorded, but no much larger clone differs from it by a single base.

What the study reported, not specific to this receptor: Proton-treated patients stayed relatively stable during treatment, while photon-treated patients lost naive T cells and TCR diversity and gained effector/memory populations. After the lymphocyte count nadir, photon-treated repertoires showed oligoclonal expansion, especially of CD8+ Temra cells, which drove the drop in diversity. The survival association was assessed only in patients who died, and better survival with proton therapy was presented by the authors as a possibility rather than a demonstrated result. Across the cohort, among patients who died, a greater drop in TCR diversity after the nadir was inversely correlated with overall survival time.

The sequencing used peripheral blood, collected from a patient treated with proton-based radiotherapy. The sequence derives from a man older than 75 with esophageal cancer. This sequence uses TRBV11-2 and TRBJ2-1; TRBD2 might be the D gene, on 6 matching bases. The CDR3 corresponds to CASSFSGSPYNEQFF. The nucleotides read TGTGCCAGCAGCTTTTCCGGGAGTCCCTACAATGAGCAGTTCTTC.